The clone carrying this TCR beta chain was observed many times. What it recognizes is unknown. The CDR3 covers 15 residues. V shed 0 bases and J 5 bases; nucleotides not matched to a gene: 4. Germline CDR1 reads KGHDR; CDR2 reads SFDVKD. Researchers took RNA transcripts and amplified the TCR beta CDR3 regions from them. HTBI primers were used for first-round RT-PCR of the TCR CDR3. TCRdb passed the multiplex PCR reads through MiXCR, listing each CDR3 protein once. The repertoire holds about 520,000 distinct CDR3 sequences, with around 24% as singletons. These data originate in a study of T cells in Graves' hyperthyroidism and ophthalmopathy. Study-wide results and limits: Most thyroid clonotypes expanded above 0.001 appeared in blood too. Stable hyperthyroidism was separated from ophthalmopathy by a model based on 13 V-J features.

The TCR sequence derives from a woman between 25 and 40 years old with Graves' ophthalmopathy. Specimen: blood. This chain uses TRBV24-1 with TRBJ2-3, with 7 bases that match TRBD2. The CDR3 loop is CATSDLLAGEDTQYF. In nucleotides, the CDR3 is TGTGCCACCAGTGATTTGTTGGCGGGGGAAGATACGCAGTATTTT.